This T cell receptor (beta chain) is from a study of CD8 T cells in ankylosing spondylitis. Study-wide results and caveats: Peripheral blood held disease-linked clones only at relatively low frequency, and these were CD8+. Existing reports had already noted some motif variants in reactive arthritis synovial fluid and blood.

Scientists made TCR beta libraries using quantitative 5'-RACE with molecular barcodes. TCRdb re-called the 5' RACE reads with MiXCR, one entry per CDR3 protein. The sample yields 150,000 to 200,000 distinct CDR3 sequences, 25% to 35% seen once. In this sample, this clonotype turned up many times. The antigen remains unidentified. The CDR3 consists of 16 residues. The V and J ends lost 4 bases and 6 bases, in that order; junction bases with no gene match: 10. Per germline, CDR1 SGHKS and CDR2 YYEKEE (reference sequence). The receptor was derived from a male donor with ankylosing spondylitis. The specimen was synovial fluid, either unsorted or a sorted T cell fraction (not recorded which). This chain joins TRBV5-5 and TRBJ1-6, with TRBD1 identical over 7 bases. The CDR3 spells CASSKTTGQLNSPLHF. The CDR3 DNA reads as TGTGCCAGCAGCAAAACAACGGGACAGCTTAATTCACCCCTCCACTTT. Drawing the rest from reference TRBV5-5 and TRBJ1-6, the complete variable domain is DAGVTQSPTHLIKTRGQQVTLRCSPISGHKSVSWYQQVLGQGPQFIFQYYEKEERGRGNFPDRFSARQFPNYSSELNVNALLLGDSALYLCASSKTTGQLNSPLHFGNGTRLTVT.